The 12 T cell receptor beta chains in this list originate from one sample, sequenced in a study of shared clonotypes between healthy human individuals. TCRdb's table, derived via immunoSEQ multiplex PCR, lists solely in-frame clones and lacks some. The table shows hundreds of thousands of clones, with 73% occurring only once. Sequenced material: memory CD4+ T cells sorted from blood. Regarding subset: CD45RA-negative fraction. Receptor source: a woman in her twenties or thirties in good health.

The CDR3, as DNA: TGCGCCAGCAGCTTGGATGGGACTTCAAAAGAGACCCAGTACTTC. Its translation is CASSLDGTSKETQYF. The chain joins TRBV5-1 to TRBJ2-5; D might be TRBD2 (6 bases). CDR1 SGHRS and CDR2 YFSETQ come from the germline V gene. Trimming shortened V by 0 bases and J by 3 bases, and 12 bases separated the two germline ends. This CDR3 spans 15 amino acids.

The CDR3 nucleotides are TGTGCCAGCAGCTTGGGGGGACAGGGGATATTCACAGATACGCAGTATTTT. Protein: CASSLGGQGIFTDTQYF. J is TRBJ2-3 and V is TRBV5-4; 10 positions agree with TRBD1. Trimming took 0 bases from V and 2 from J; bases not matched to a gene: 6. CDR3 length: 17 residues. The germline V gene encodes CDR1 SGHNT and CDR2 YYREEE (reference sequence).

Turning to this clone: A far larger clone is just one base off, so this is likely a read error. The chain couples TRBV7-3 to TRBJ1-5, with unresolved D. The CDR3 runs 14 residues. Germline loops: CDR1 SGHTA, CDR2 FQGTGA. This chain's CDR3 is CASSQDESNQPQHF. The CDR3 DNA is TGCGCCAGCAGCCAAGATGAGAGCAATCAGCCCCAGCATTTT.

The CDR3 spells CASSPRRGSSYEQYF. In DNA form, the CDR3 reads TGTGCCAGCAGTCCGCGGCGAGGGAGCTCCTACGAGCAGTACTTC. The chain uses TRBV27 and TRBJ2-7, with D perhaps matching TRBD2 (5 bases). The CDR3 runs to 15 residues. V shed 5 bases and J shed 0 bases, with 14 bases lying between them. Per germline, CDR1 MNHEY and CDR2 SMNVEV (reference sequence).

Concerning this clone itself: A single base separates this from a much larger clone, so it may be a read error. Within the sample, other DNA sequences also encode this same CDR3. The rearrangement joins TRBV7-2 to TRBJ1-2, with 7 bases lining up with TRBD1. This CDR3 is 14 amino acids long. Trimming removed 2 bases from V and 3 bases from J; junction bases left unmatched: 3. Germline V gives CDR1 SGHTA, CDR2 FQGNSA. DNA for the CDR3: TGTGCCAGCAGCTTATCTCAGGGGGACTATGGCTACACCTTC. Translating it yields CASSLSQGDYGYTF.

This sequence joins TRBV4-2 and TRBJ1-3; D remains unclear. The CDR3 contains 17 residues. With 1 base removed from V and 0 bases from J, the gap between germline ends came to 13 bases. Germline CDR1 reads LGHNA; CDR2 reads YNFKEQ. In DNA form, the CDR3 reads TGTGCCAGCAGCCAAGCTGCGGGAACCCGCTCTGGAAACACCATATATTTT. It codes for CASSQAAGTRSGNTIYF.

This sequence joins TRBV27 and TRBJ2-2; D gene unclear. This CDR3 contains 16 residues. V was cut by 6 bases and J by 0 bases, with 14 bases left in between. Germline V lookup: CDR1 MNHEY, CDR2 SMNVEV (reference sequence). CDR3 amino acids: CASRHVAEANTGELFF. As DNA, the CDR3 is TGTGCCAGCAGGCATGTGGCGGAAGCGAACACCGGGGAGCTGTTTTTT.

V gene TRBV29-1 combines with J gene TRBJ2-1; D call uncertain. The CDR3 length is 12 residues. Trimming took 7 bases from V and 2 from J, leaving 9 bases between them. CDR1 is SQVTM, CDR2 ANQGSEA, per germline. The CDR3 DNA reads as TGCAGCGCTAGACCCCCCTACAATGAGCAGTTCTTC. Translation gives CSARPPYNEQFF.

The J gene is TRBJ1-5, the V gene TRBV6-1; tentatively, D is TRBD1 (5 bases). V gave up 3 bases and J gave up 3 bases, with 12 bases separating them. The CDR3 has 15 residues. The germline V gene has CDR1 MNHNS and CDR2 SASEGT. The CDR3 protein is CASSDLTGSNQPQHF. In nucleotides, the CDR3 is TGTGCCAGCAGTGACCTCACAGGTTCCAATCAGCCCCAGCATTTT.

This chain links TRBV6-1 with TRBJ2-4, with D uncertain. V was cut by 0 bases and J by 8 bases, with 14 bases left in between. This CDR3 comprises 15 residues. Germline V gene data show CDR1 as MNHNS and CDR2 as SASEGT. The CDR3: CASSEARSGADIQYF. The DNA for the CDR3 is TGTGCCAGCAGTGAAGCGCGATCGGGTGCGGACATTCAGTACTTC.

This clone has only one observation. This rearrangement joins TRBV4-1 to TRBJ1-2, with D possibly matching TRBD1 (5 bases). The V gene lost 4 bases and the J gene lost 2 bases, with 14 bases spanning the gap. The CDR3 spans 15 residues. Germline CDR1 MGHRA, CDR2 YSYEKL. The CDR3 DNA sequence: TGCGCCAGCAGCCCGGGACGGCGGCAGAACTATGGCTACACCTTC. Protein: CASSPGRRQNYGYTF.

The V call is TRBV5-1, the J call TRBJ2-1; maybe TRBD1 (6 bases). CDR1 is SGHRS, CDR2 YFSETQ, per germline. V was pared by 4 bases and J by 4 bases, with 12 bases between. This CDR3 is built from 14 residues. The CDR3 loop reads CASSKQGPYNEQFF. As DNA, the CDR3 is TGCGCCAGCAGCAAACAGGGACCGTACAATGAGCAGTTCTTC. The variable domain in full, completed from reference TRBV5-1 and TRBJ2-1, reads KAGVTQTPRYLIKTRGQQVTLSCSPISGHRSVSWYQQTPGQGLQFLFEYFSETQRNKGNFPGRFSGRQFSNSRSEMNVSTLELGDSALYLCASSKQGPYNEQFFGPGTRLTVL.